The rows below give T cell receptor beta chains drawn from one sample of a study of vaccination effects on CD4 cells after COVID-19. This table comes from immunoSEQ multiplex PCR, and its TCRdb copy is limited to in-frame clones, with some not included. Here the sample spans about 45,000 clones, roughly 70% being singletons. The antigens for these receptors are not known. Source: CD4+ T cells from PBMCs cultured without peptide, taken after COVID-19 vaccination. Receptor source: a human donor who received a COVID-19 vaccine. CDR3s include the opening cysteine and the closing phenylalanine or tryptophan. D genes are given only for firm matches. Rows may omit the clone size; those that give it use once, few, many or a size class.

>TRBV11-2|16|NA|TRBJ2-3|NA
CASSTGGAASTDTQYF
TGTGCCAGCAGCACGGGCGGGGCGGCTAGCACAGATACGCAGTATTTT
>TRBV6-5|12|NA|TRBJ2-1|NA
CASSYPGPEQFF
TGTGCCAGCAGTTACCCCGGGCCAGAGCAGTTCTTC
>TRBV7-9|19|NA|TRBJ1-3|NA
CASSSNTRWQFFSGNTIYF
TGTGCCAGCAGCTCCAATACCCGTTGGCAGTTCTTCTCTGGAAACACCATATATTTT
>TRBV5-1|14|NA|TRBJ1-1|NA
CASSLGTVGTEAFF
TGCGCCAGCAGCTTGGGGACGGTCGGCACTGAAGCTTTCTTT
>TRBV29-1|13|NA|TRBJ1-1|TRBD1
CSVVGQGNTEAFF
TGCAGCGTTGTGGGACAGGGGAACACTGAAGCTTTCTTT
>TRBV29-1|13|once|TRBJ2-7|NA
CSVEGNFGGEQYF
TGCAGCGTTGAAGGCAACTTTGGGGGTGAGCAGTACTTC
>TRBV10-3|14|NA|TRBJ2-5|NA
CATSPRAESETQYF
TGTGCCACTAGTCCCCGGGCAGAGAGCGAGACCCAGTACTTC
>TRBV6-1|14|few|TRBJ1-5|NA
CASSELDSNQPQHF
TGTGCCAGCAGTGAACTAGATAGCAATCAGCCCCAGCATTTT
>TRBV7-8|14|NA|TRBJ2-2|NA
CASTRDTGTGELFF
TGTGCCAGCACAAGGGACACCGGCACCGGGGAGCTGTTTTTT
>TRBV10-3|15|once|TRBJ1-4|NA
CAISESGVSNEKLFF
TGTGCCATCAGTGAGTCAGGGGTTAGCAATGAAAAACTGTTTTTT
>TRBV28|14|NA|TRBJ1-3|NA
CASSDGTIGNTIYF
TGTGCCAGCAGCGATGGGACTATTGGAAACACCATATATTTT
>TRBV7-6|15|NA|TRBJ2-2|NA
CASSLVAGWSGELFF
TGTGCCAGCAGCTTAGTGGCAGGGTGGAGCGGGGAGCTGTTTTTT
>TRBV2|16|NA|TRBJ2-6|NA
CASRGGVTSGANVLTF
TGTGCCAGCAGAGGAGGAGTCACGAGCGGGGCCAACGTCCTGACTTTC
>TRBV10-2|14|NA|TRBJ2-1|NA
CASRLPGQGHEQFF
TGCGCCAGCAGACTCCCAGGCCAGGGCCATGAGCAGTTCTTC
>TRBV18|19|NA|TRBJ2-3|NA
CASSPFTGLGGRSTDTQYF
TGTGCCAGCTCACCATTCACGGGCTTGGGGGGCCGGAGCACAGATACGCAGTATTTT
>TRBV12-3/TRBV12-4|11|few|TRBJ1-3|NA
CASSRGNTIYF
TGTGCCAGCAGTCGGGGTAACACCATATATTTT
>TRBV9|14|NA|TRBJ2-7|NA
CASSVGAELYEQYF
TGTGCCAGCAGCGTAGGGGCGGAACTCTACGAGCAGTACTTC
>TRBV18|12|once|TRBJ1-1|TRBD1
CASSPGQIEAFF
TGTGCCAGCTCACCGGGACAGATCGAAGCTTTCTTT
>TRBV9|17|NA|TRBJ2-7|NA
CASSSPGHHFTSYEQYF
TGTGCCAGCAGCTCTCCGGGCCACCATTTCACCTCCTACGAGCAGTACTTC
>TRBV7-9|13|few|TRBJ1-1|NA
CASSLVGNTEAFF
TGTGCCAGCAGCTTAGTAGGGAACACTGAAGCTTTCTTT
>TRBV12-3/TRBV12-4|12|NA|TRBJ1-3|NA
CASSFLRGTIYF
TGTGCCAGCAGTTTTTTGAGGGGCACCATATATTTT
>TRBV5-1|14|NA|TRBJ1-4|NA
CASRTDTTNEKLFF
TGCGCCAGCAGAACAGATACAACTAATGAAAAACTGTTTTTT
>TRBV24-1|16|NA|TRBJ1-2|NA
CATSDGERMTNYGYTF
TGTGCCACCAGTGACGGGGAGCGAATGACTAACTATGGCTACACCTTC
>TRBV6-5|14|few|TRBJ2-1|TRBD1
CASSRTGSYNEQFF
TGTGCCAGCAGCCGGACAGGGTCCTACAATGAGCAGTTCTTC
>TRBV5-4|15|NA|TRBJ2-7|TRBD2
CASSYLLGLEMEQYF
TGTGCCAGCAGCTACTTACTAGGACTAGAGATGGAGCAGTACTTC
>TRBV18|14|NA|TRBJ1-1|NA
CASSPGQMNTEAFF
TGTGCCAGCTCACCAGGACAGATGAACACTGAAGCTTTCTTT
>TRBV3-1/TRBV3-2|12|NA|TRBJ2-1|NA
CASSLTYNEQFF
TGTGCCAGCAGCCTTACGTACAATGAGCAGTTCTTC
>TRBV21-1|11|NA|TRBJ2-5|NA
CASGLQETQYF
TGTGCCAGCGGACTACAAGAGACCCAGTACTTC
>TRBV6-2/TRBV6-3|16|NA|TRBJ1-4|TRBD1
CASSLDRGHANEKLFF
TGTGCCAGCAGTTTGGACAGGGGGCACGCTAATGAAAAACTGTTTTTT
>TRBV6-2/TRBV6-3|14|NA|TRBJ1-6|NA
CASSYTRVTSPLHF
TGTGCCAGCAGTTACACTCGGGTCACTTCACCCCTCCACTTT
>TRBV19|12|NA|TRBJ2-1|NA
CASSSTGNEQFF
TGTGCCAGTAGTTCCACAGGGAATGAGCAGTTCTTC
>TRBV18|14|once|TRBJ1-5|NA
CASSPRQDNQPQHF
TGTGCCAGCTCACCAAGGCAAGACAATCAGCCCCAGCATTTT
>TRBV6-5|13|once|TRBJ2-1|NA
CASSLASYNEQFF
TGTGCCAGCAGTCTAGCTTCCTACAATGAGCAGTTCTTC
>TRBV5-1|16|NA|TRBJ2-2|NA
CASSNPTYRATGELFF
TGCGCCAGCAGCAACCCTACATACAGGGCGACCGGGGAGCTGTTTTTT
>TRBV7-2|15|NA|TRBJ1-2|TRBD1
CASSLVKGAGYGYTF
TGTGCCAGCAGCTTAGTTAAGGGGGCGGGTTATGGCTACACCTTC
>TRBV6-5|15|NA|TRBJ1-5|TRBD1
CASSFTGVGNQPQHF
TGTGCCAGCAGTTTCACAGGGGTAGGAAATCAGCCCCAGCATTTT
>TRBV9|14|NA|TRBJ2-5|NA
CASSVGVGVETQYF
TGTGCCAGCAGCGTAGGCGTGGGAGTGGAGACCCAGTACTTC
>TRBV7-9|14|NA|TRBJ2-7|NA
CASSVPGGSYEQYF
TGTGCCAGCAGCGTCCCAGGGGGGTCCTACGAGCAGTACTTC
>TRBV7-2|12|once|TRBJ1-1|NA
CASSRDTGRAFF
TGTGCCAGCAGCCGGGACACCGGCCGGGCTTTCTTT
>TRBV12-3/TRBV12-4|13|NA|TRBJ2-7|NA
CASSLARVYEQYF
TGTGCCAGCAGTTTAGCCCGGGTTTACGAGCAGTACTTC
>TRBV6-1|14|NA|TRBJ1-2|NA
CASSRGQYNYGYTF
TGTGCCAGCAGCAGGGGTCAATATAACTATGGCTACACCTTC
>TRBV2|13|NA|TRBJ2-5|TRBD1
CASSGQGSETQYF
TGTGCCAGCAGCGGACAGGGGTCGGAGACCCAGTACTTC
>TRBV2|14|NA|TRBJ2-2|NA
CASSSDGSTGELFF
TGTGCCAGCAGTTCCGATGGAAGCACCGGGGAGCTGTTTTTT